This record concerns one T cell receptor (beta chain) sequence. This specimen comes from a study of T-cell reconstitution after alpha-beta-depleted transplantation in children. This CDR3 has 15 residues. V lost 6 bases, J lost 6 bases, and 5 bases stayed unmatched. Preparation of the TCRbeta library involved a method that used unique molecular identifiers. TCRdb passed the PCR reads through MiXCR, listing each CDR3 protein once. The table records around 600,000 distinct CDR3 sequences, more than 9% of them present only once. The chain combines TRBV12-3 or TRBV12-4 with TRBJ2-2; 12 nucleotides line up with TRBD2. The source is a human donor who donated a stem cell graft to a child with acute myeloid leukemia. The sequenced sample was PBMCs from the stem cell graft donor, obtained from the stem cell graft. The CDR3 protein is CASRILAGGAGELFF. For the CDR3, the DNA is TGTGCCAGCAGGATTCTAGCGGGAGGGGCCGGGGAGCTGTTTTTT.